These 20 T cell receptor beta chains share one sample of origin, sequenced in a study of blood T cells in healthy people across ages. PCR was performed a second time for about 6 to 12 cycles using a sample-barcoded 5' primer and a J-beta primer mix. Each CDR3 protein gets one entry after TCRdb re-called the 5' RACE reads with MiXCR. This table has 1.5 million to 2 million distinct CDR3 sequences, roughly 27% appearing once. Sequencing input: blood. The receptors derive from a woman aged 30 to 39 in good health.

This clonotype was recorded once. The chain is built from TRBV6-6 and TRBJ2-5, with 8 positions matching TRBD1. V was pared by 7 bases and J by 11 bases, with 12 bases of the junction left unmatched. The CDR3 consists of 13 residues. Germline V gene sequence: CDR1 MNHNY, CDR2 SVGAGI (reference sequence). For the CDR3, the DNA is TGTGCCAGCAAGGGACAGGAGGGCAATGAGCAGTACTTC. Translating gives CASKGQEGNEQYF.

J is TRBJ2-3 and V is TRBV7-2, with D maybe TRBD2 (5 bases). CDR1 is SGHTA, CDR2 FQGNSA, per germline. The CDR3 consists of 13 residues. V lost 5 bases, J lost 4 bases, and 10 bases lay in between. As DNA, the CDR3 is TGTGCCAGCAGCGGCCTAGCCCCAGATACGCAGTATTTT. It specifies CASSGLAPDTQYF.

This clonotype was detected a few times. The chain uses TRBV12-3 or TRBV12-4 and TRBJ2-5, with 10 nucleotides matching TRBD1. This CDR3 spans 16 amino acids. After removal of 6 bases from V and 5 bases from J, the junction contained 12 bases not matched to a gene. The CDR3 DNA sequence: TGTGCCAGCAGCAACCGACAGGGGGCTGAAGGGGAGACCCAGTACTTC. Translation gives CASSNRQGAEGETQYF.

This clonotype was counted between two and nine times. CDR3 bases: TGTGCCAGCAGTAGGGTAGGGGATCAGCCCCAGCATTTT. It translates to CASSRVGDQPQHF. The chain uses TRBV6-5 and TRBJ1-5; D possibly corresponds to TRBD1 (5 bases). V was clipped by 5 bases and J by 5 bases, with 10 bases between them. This CDR3 is 13 amino acids long. Germline CDR1 reads MNHEY; CDR2 reads SVGAGI.

This clonotype was seen just once. This chain connects TRBV7-2 to TRBJ2-3; D remains ambiguous. CDR1 is SGHTA and CDR2 is FQGNSA in the germline V gene. Between the trimmed V and J ends, which lost 3 bases and 4 bases, there was a span of 20 bases. This CDR3 has 17 residues. CDR3 coding DNA: TGTGCCAGCAGCTTGGTGGGCACAACTTTACGGGCAGATACGCAGTATTTT. The encoded protein is CASSLVGTTLRADTQYF.

J is TRBJ2-3 and V is TRBV5-1; possible D gene TRBD2, 5 bases. Germline CDR1 SGHRS, CDR2 YFSETQ. Trimming cost V 3 bases and J 5 bases, with 16 bases left between them. This CDR3 has 15 amino acids. CDR3 loop: CASSWESGERDTQYF. CDR3 bases: TGCGCCAGCAGCTGGGAGTCCGGGGAGCGAGATACGCAGTATTTT.

This clonotype was observed a handful of times. This sequence joins TRBV9 and TRBJ1-5; D may be TRBD1 (6 bases). Trimming shortened V by 3 bases and J by 6 bases, and 13 bases separated the two germline ends. Germline values: CDR1 SGDLS, CDR2 YYNGEE. This CDR3 is 14 amino acids long. CDR3 sequence reads: CASSAGRGSQPQHF. In DNA form, the CDR3 reads TGTGCCAGCAGCGCCGGCAGGGGAAGTCAGCCCCAGCATTTT.

The chain has TRBV6-1 and TRBJ2-3; 8 bases map to TRBD2. The germline gives CDR1 MNHNS, CDR2 SASEGT. V dropped 2 bases and J dropped 3; count of bases not matched to a gene: 7. This CDR3 is built from 16 residues. The CDR3 here is CASSEIGAGATDTQYF. The CDR3 coding sequence is TGTGCCAGCAGTGAAATAGGAGCGGGGGCTACAGATACGCAGTATTTT.

This clonotype was counted only a few times. The V and J genes are TRBV4-3 and TRBJ2-1, with 14 bases fitting TRBD2. The J segment lost 9 bases and the V segment lost 4 bases, leaving 5 bases of the junction unmatched. CDR3 size: 15 residues. Germline V gene data show CDR1 as LGHNA and CDR2 as YSLEER. The CDR3 region is CASSPGLAGAVEQFF. As DNA, the CDR3 is TGCGCCAGCAGCCCGGGACTAGCGGGAGCAGTTGAGCAGTTCTTC.

The gene calls are TRBV7-2 and TRBJ1-1; 7 bases are a match to TRBD1. The CDR3 sequence is 14 residues long. The trim removed 6 bases at V and 1 base at J, leaving 5 bases unmatched. CDR1 is SGHTA and CDR2 is FQGNSA in the germline V gene. The CDR3 here is CASRQRQGNTEAFF. CDR3 nucleotide sequence: TGTGCCAGCAGGCAACGACAGGGGAACACTGAAGCTTTCTTT.

This chain links TRBV20-1 with TRBJ1-2; no definite D call. The CDR3 totals 12 residues. Germline CDR1 DFQATT, CDR2 SNEGSKA (reference sequence). V lost 4 bases and J 8 bases, leaving 14 bases between the germline ends. This chain's CDR3 is CSAMPQVGGYTF. The CDR3, as DNA: TGCAGTGCTATGCCGCAGGTCGGAGGCTACACCTTC.

This clonotype was detected many times. J is TRBJ2-5 and V is TRBV7-2, with TRBD2 matching 13 bases. The CDR3 has 16 amino acids. CDR1 and CDR2 (germline): SGHTA, FQGNSA. J gave up 4 bases and V 2 bases, and 4 bases lay outside the gene matches. CDR3 sequence reads: CASSLSRTSGRETQYF. CDR3 sequence (DNA): TGTGCCAGCAGCTTATCTAGGACTAGCGGGAGAGAGACCCAGTACTTC. The full variable domain, with the rest looked up from reference TRBV7-2 and TRBJ2-5, is GAGVSQSPSNKVTEKGKDVELRCDPISGHTALYWYRQSLGQGLEFLIYFQGNSAPDKSGLPSDRFSAERTGGSVSTLTIQRTQQEDSAVYLCASSLSRTSGRETQYFGPGTRLLVL.

This clonotype appeared many times. V usage is TRBV10-3 and J usage is TRBJ2-1, with D perhaps TRBD2 (6 bases). This CDR3 comprises 15 residues. In germline, CDR1 is ENHRY, CDR2 SYGVKD. The V end lost 0 bases, the J end lost 4 bases, and 10 bases lay between the germline ends. CDR3: CAISESVGGYNEQFF. The CDR3 DNA reads as TGTGCCATCAGTGAGTCGGTAGGAGGGTACAATGAGCAGTTCTTC.

This chain uses TRBV27 with TRBJ2-7; maybe TRBD2 (5 bases). The CDR3 length is 12 residues. Trimming removed 8 bases from V and 0 bases from J, with 8 bases in between. Per the germline V gene, CDR1 is MNHEY and CDR2 is SMNVEV (reference sequence). Here the CDR3 reads CASGLNSYEQYF. DNA for the CDR3: TGTGCCAGCGGACTCAACTCCTACGAGCAGTACTTC.

V is TRBV20-1 and J is TRBJ2-3, with D perhaps matching TRBD2 (6 bases). Germline V CDR1 and CDR2: DFQATT, SNEGSKA (reference sequence). Between the trimmed V and J ends, which lost 1 base and 6 bases, there was a span of 11 bases. The CDR3 has 13 amino acids. This CDR3 reads CSARGPGRDTQYF. CDR3 nucleotide sequence: TGCAGTGCTAGAGGCCCTGGGAGGGATACGCAGTATTTT.

This clonotype was counted ten times or more. The genes are TRBV2 and TRBJ2-1, with D possibly being TRBD2 (6 bases). Trimming shortened V by 7 bases and J by 7 bases, and 11 bases separated the two germline ends. CDR3 length equals 12 residues. Germline assignment: CDR1 SNHLY and CDR2 FYNNEI. The CDR3 sequence is CASTPGGNEQFF. CDR3 nucleotides: TGTGCCAGCACCCCTGGGGGGAATGAGCAGTTCTTC.

This clonotype came up many times. At one end, the junction sequence differs from germline, possibly due to a read error. V gene TRBV25-1 combines with J gene TRBJ2-1; D not resolved. The CDR3 loop spans 12 amino acids. Germline CDR1 reads MGHDK; CDR2 reads SYGVNS. The DNA of the CDR3 is TGTGCCAGCGGTGAGCGATACAATGAGCAGTTCTTC. This encodes CASGERYNEQFF.

V and J are TRBV9 and TRBJ2-7; 11 positions agree with TRBD2. CDR1 is SGDLS, CDR2 YYNGEE, per germline. The CDR3 consists of 14 residues. V was clipped by 2 bases and J by 7 bases; unmatched bases: 5. The CDR3 DNA follows: TGTGCCAGCAGCGTGACTAGCGGGGTTGGAGAGCAGTACTTC. Its protein is CASSVTSGVGEQYF. Together with reference TRBV9 and TRBJ2-7, the CDR3 gives the full variable domain: DSGVTQTPKHLITATGQRVTLRCSPRSGDLSVYWYQQSLDQGLQFLIQYYNGEERAKGNILERFSAQQFPDLHSELNLSSLELGDSALYFCASSVTSGVGEQYFGPGTRLTVT.

The chain uses TRBV20-1 and TRBJ2-5, with TRBD2 matching 10 bases. The CDR3 extends over 15 amino acids. Trimming took 4 bases from V and 2 from J; bases not matched to a gene: 7. CDR1 DFQATT and CDR2 SNEGSKA come from the germline V gene (reference sequence). CDR3 sequence reads: CSATRLAGNQETQYF. The DNA of the CDR3 is TGCAGTGCTACACGACTAGCGGGTAATCAAGAGACCCAGTACTTC.

This clonotype showed up just a few times. The V and J genes are TRBV7-2 and TRBJ2-7; TRBD2 matches 7 bases. V shed 5 bases, J shed 3 bases, and the junction held 10 bases outside the gene matches. Germline lookup yields CDR1 SGHTA and CDR2 FQGNSA. The CDR3 is 15 residues long. The CDR3 spells CASSQAVWGGYEQYF. CDR3 nucleotides: TGTGCCAGCAGCCAAGCCGTTTGGGGGGGCTACGAGCAGTACTTC.